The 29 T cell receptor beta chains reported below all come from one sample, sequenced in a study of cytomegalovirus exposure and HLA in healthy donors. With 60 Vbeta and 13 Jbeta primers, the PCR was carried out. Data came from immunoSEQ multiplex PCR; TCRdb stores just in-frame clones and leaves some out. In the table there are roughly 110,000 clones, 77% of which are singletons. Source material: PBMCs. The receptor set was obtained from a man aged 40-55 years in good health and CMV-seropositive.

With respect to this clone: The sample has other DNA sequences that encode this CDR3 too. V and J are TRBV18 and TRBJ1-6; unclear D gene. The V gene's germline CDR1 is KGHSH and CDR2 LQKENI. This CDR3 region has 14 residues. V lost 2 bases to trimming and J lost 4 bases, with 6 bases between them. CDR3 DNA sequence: TGTGCCAGCTCACCATCGGGGTATAATTCACCCCTCCACTTT. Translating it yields CASSPSGYNSPLHF. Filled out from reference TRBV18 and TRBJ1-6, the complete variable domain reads NAGVMQNPRHLVRRRGQEARLRCSPMKGHSHVYWYRQLPEEGLKFMVYLQKENIIDESGMPKERFSAEFPKEGPSILRIQQVVRGDSAAYFCASSPSGYNSPLHFGNGTRLTVT.

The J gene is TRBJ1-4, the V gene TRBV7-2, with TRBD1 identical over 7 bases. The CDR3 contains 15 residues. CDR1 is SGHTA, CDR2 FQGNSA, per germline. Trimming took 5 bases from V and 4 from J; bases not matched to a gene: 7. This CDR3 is CASSESGQINEKLFF. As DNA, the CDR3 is TGTGCCAGCAGCGAATCGGGACAGATTAATGAAAAACTGTTTTTT.

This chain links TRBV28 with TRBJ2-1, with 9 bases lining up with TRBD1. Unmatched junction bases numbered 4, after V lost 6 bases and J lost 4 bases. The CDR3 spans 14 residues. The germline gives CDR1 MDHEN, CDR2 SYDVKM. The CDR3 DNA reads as TGTGCCAGCAGGGGACAGGGAAGGTACAATGAGCAGTTCTTC. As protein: CASRGQGRYNEQFF.

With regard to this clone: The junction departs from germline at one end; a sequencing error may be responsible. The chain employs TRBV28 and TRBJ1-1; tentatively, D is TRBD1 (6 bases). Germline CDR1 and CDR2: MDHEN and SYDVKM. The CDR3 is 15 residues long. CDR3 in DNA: TGTGCCAGCAGGCGTCACAGGGCCATGAAGACTGAAGCGTTCTTT. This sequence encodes CASRRHRAMKTEAFF.

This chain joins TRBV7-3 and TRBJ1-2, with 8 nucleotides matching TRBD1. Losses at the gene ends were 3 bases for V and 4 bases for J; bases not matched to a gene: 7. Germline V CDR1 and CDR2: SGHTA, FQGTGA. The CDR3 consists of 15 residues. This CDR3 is CASSLLPGTGYGYTF. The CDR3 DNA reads TGTGCCAGCAGCTTGTTACCCGGGACAGGCTATGGCTACACCTTC.

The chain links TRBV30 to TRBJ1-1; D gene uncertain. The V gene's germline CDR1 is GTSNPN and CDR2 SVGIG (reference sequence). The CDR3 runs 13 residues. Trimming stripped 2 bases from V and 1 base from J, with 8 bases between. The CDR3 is CAWSKTGNTEAFF. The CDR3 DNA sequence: TGTGCCTGGAGTAAAACGGGGAACACTGAAGCTTTCTTT.

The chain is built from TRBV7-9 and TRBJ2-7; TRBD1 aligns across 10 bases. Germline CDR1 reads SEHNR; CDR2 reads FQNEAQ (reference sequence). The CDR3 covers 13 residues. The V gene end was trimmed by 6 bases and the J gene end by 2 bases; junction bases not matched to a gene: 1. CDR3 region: CASRGQGTYEQYF. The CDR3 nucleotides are TGTGCCAGCAGGGGACAGGGGACCTACGAGCAGTACTTC.

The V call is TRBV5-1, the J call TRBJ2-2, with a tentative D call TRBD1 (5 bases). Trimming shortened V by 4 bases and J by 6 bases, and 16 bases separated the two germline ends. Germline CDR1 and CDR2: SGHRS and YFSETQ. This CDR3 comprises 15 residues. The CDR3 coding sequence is TGCGCCAGCAGCACAGATATCAGGGTACCCGGGGAGCTGTTTTTT. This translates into CASSTDIRVPGELFF.

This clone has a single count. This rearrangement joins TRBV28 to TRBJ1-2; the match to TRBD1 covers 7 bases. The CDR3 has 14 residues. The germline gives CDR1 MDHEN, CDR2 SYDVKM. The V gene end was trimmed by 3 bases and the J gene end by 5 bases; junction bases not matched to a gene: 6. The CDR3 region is CASSFRTGGYGYTF. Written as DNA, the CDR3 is TGTGCCAGCAGTTTTCGGACAGGAGGATATGGCTACACCTTC.

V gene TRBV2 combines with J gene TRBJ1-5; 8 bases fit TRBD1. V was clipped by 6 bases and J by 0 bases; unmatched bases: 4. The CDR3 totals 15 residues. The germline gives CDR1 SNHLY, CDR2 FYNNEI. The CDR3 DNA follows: TGTGCCAGCAGGGGACAGGTACTTAGCAATCAGCCCCAGCATTTT. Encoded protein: CASRGQVLSNQPQHF.

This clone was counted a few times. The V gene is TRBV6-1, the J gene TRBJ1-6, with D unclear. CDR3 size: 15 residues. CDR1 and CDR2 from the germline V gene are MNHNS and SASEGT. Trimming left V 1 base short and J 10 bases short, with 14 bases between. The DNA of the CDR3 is TGTGCCAGCAGTGAAGTAGCCCCAGACGACTCACCCCTCCACTTT. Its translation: CASSEVAPDDSPLHF.

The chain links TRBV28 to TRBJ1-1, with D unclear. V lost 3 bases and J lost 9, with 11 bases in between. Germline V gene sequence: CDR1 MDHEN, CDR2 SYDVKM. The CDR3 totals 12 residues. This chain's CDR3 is CASSFPGRKAFF. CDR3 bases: TGTGCCAGCAGTTTCCCGGGTCGAAAAGCTTTCTTT.

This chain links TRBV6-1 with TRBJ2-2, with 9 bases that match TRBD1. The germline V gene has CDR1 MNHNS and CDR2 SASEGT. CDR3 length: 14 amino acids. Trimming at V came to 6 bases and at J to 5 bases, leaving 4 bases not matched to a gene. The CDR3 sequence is CASSLDRGTGELFF. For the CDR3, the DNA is TGTGCCAGCAGCTTGGACAGGGGAACCGGGGAGCTGTTTTTT.

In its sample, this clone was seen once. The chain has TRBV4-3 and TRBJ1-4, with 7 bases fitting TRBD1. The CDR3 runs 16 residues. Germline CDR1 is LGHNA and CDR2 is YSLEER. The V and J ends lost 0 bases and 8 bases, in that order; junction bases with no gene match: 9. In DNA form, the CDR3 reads TGCGCCAGCAGCCAAGATCAGGGGGTGGTGGGCGAAAAACTGTTTTTT. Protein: CASSQDQGVVGEKLFF.

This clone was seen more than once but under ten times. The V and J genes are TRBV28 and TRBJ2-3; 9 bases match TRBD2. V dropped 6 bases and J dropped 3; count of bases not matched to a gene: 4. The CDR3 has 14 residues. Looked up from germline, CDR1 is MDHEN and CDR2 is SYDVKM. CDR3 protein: CASRNSGGTDTQYF. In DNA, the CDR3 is TGTGCCAGCAGGAATAGCGGGGGAACAGATACGCAGTATTTT.

The CDR3 here is CASSAQQGSSYNEQFF. DNA for the CDR3: TGTGCCAGCAGCGCCCAACAGGGGAGCTCCTACAATGAGCAGTTCTTC. This rearrangement joins TRBV9 to TRBJ2-1; 7 bases fit TRBD1. The length of the CDR3 is 16 residues. V lost 3 bases, J lost 0 bases, and 6 bases stayed unmatched. The germline gives CDR1 SGDLS, CDR2 YYNGEE.

DNA of the CDR3: TGTGCCAGCAGCTTATGGACTAGCGGGGGGAATGAGCAGTTCTTC. This encodes CASSLWTSGGNEQFF. The chain recombines TRBV7-6 with TRBJ2-1, with 14 bases lining up with TRBD2. With 2 bases clipped from V and 7 bases from J, the junction kept 1 base outside the gene matches. The length of the CDR3 is 15 residues. Germline V gives CDR1 SGHVS, CDR2 FNYEAQ.

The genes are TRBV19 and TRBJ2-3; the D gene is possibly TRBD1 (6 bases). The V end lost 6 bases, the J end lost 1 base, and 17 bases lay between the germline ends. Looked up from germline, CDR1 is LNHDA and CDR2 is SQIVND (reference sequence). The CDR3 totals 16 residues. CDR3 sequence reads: CASSRGSRPGTDTQYF. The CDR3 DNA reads TGTGCCAGTAGCAGGGGCTCTAGGCCCGGCACAGATACGCAGTATTTT.

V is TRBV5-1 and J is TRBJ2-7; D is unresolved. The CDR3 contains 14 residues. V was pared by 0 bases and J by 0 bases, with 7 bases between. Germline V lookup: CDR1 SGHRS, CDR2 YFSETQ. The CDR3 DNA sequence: TGCGCCAGCAGCTTGGTGTCTACCTCCTACGAGCAGTACTTC. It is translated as CASSLVSTSYEQYF.

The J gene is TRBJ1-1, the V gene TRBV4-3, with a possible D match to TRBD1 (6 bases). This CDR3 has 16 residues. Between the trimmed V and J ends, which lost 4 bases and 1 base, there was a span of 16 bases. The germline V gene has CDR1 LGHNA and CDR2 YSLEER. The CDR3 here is CASSRWSGTQNTEAFF. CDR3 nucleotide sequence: TGCGCCAGCAGCCGCTGGTCCGGGACACAGAACACTGAAGCTTTCTTT.

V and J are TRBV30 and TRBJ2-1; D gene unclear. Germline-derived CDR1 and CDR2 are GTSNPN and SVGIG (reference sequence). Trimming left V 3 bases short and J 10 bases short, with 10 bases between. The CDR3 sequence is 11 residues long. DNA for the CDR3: TGTGCCTGGAGCCTCGCCGGGGAGCAGTTCTTC. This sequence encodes CAWSLAGEQFF.

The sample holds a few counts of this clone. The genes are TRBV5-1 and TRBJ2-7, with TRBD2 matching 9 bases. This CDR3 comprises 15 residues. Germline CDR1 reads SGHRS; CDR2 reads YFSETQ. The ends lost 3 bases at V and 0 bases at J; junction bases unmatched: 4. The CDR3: CASSSGGGVSYEQYF. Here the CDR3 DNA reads TGCGCCAGCAGCTCGGGCGGGGGGGTCTCCTACGAGCAGTACTTC.

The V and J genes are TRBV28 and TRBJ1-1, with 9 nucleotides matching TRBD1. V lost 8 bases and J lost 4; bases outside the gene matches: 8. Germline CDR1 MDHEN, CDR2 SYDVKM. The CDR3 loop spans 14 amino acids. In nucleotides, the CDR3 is TGTGCCAGCCGAACCGGGACAGGGTTCACTGAAGCTTTCTTT. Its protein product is CASRTGTGFTEAFF.

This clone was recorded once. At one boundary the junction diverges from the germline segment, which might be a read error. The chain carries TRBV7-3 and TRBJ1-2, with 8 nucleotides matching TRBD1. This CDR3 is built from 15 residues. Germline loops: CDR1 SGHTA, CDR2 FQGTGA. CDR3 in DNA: TGTTCCAGCAGCGTGTCAGGGGGCTTAGGGTATGGCTACACCTTC. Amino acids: CSSSVSGGLGYGYTF.

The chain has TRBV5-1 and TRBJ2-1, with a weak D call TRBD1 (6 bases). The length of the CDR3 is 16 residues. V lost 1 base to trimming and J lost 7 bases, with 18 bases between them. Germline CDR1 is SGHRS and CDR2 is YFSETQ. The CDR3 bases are TGCGCCAGCAGCTTGCTGTCCACGGCAGGGACAAATGAGCAGTTCTTC. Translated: CASSLLSTAGTNEQFF.

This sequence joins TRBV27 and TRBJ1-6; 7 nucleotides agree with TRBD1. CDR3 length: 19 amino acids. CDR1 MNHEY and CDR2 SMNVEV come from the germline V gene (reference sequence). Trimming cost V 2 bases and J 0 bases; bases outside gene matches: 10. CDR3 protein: CASSLKPGQNPSYNSPLHF. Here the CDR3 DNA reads TGTGCCAGCAGTTTAAAACCGGGACAGAATCCCTCCTATAATTCACCCCTCCACTTT.

The CDR3 DNA reads as TGTGCCAGCAGCTACAGGGTATTGATAGATACGCAGTATTTT. Its translation is CASSYRVLIDTQYF. This chain joins TRBV11-2 and TRBJ2-3; D is perhaps TRBD1 (6 bases). Trimming left V 4 bases short and J 5 bases short, with 13 bases between. The CDR3 sequence is 14 residues long. CDR1 and CDR2 (germline): SGHAT, FQNNGV.

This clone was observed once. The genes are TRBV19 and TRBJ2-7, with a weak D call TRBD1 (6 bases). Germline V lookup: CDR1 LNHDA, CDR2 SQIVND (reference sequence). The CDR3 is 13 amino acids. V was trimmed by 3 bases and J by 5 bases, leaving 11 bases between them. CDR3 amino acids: CASSINREHEQYF. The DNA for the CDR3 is TGTGCCAGTAGTATTAACAGGGAGCACGAGCAGTACTTC.

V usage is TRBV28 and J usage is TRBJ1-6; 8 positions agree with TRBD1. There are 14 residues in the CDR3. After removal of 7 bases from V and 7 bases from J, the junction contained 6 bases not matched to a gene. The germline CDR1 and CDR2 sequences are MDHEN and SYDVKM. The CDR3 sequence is CASIQGQANSPLHF. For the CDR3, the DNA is TGTGCCAGCATCCAGGGACAGGCAAATTCACCCCTCCACTTT.